The rows below give T cell receptor beta chains drawn from one sample of a study of blood T cell repertoires in COVID-19. The method was immunoSEQ multiplex PCR; TCRdb's version includes in-frame clones alone and lacks a portion of them. The sample shows some 70,000 clones, approximately 89% of them seen only once. Sequencing was done on a sample of peripheral blood. These receptors were obtained from a woman between 70 and 85 years old with acute or convalescent COVID-19. CDR3s include the opening cysteine and the closing phenylalanine or tryptophan. D genes are given only for firm matches. Size values are once, few and many counts, or a class for expanded clones, and some rows have none.

clone_size: NA; v_call: TRBV18; d_call: TRBD1; j_call: TRBJ2-7; cdr3_nt: TGTGCCAGCTCCCCGACAGGGGGCCTCAACGAGCAGTACTTC; cdr3_aa: CASSPTGGLNEQYF
clone_size: NA; v_call: TRBV29-1; d_call: TRBD1; j_call: TRBJ1-1; cdr3_nt: TGCAGCGTTCCCCGACAGGGGGGGGCTGAAGCTTTCTTT; cdr3_aa: CSVPRQGGAEAFF
clone_size: NA; v_call: TRBV4-1; d_call: NA; j_call: TRBJ2-7; cdr3_nt: TGCGCCAGCAGCCAGGTTTCGACAGGTCCCTACGAGCAGTACTTC; cdr3_aa: CASSQVSTGPYEQYF
clone_size: NA; v_call: TRBV7-2; d_call: TRBD1; j_call: TRBJ1-2; cdr3_nt: TGTGCCACCCATACAGGGGGCCTAGACTACACCTTC; cdr3_aa: CATHTGGLDYTF
clone_size: NA; v_call: TRBV29-1; d_call: NA; j_call: TRBJ1-4; cdr3_nt: TGCAGCGTTGAGACAGGCTCTAATGAAAAACTGTTTTTT; cdr3_aa: CSVETGSNEKLFF
clone_size: NA; v_call: TRBV28; d_call: NA; j_call: TRBJ2-5; cdr3_nt: TGTGCCAGCAGTTTAGCGGAGGGACTCCTCCAAGAGACCCAGTACTTC; cdr3_aa: CASSLAEGLLQETQYF
clone_size: NA; v_call: TRBV6-4; d_call: TRBD1; j_call: TRBJ2-7; cdr3_nt: TGTGCCAGCAGTGACATTGGACAGGGGGCGATCAAATACGAGCAGTACTTC; cdr3_aa: CASSDIGQGAIKYEQYF
clone_size: NA; v_call: TRBV6-5; d_call: TRBD2; j_call: TRBJ2-3; cdr3_nt: TGTGCCGGTAGCGGGGGGGGTCTCGGGAAAGATACGCAGTATTTT; cdr3_aa: CAGSGGGLGKDTQYF
clone_size: NA; v_call: TRBV7-9; d_call: TRBD1; j_call: TRBJ1-3; cdr3_nt: TGTGCCAGCAGCCCTCGGACAGGATTTGGAAACACCATATATTTT; cdr3_aa: CASSPRTGFGNTIYF
clone_size: NA; v_call: TRBV10-3; d_call: NA; j_call: TRBJ2-2; cdr3_nt: TGTGCCATCAAGAAGGGGGAGAACGGGGAGCTGTTTTTT; cdr3_aa: CAIKKGENGELFF
clone_size: once; v_call: TRBV28; d_call: TRBD1; j_call: TRBJ1-2; cdr3_nt: TGTGCCAGCAGTTTGTTCCAGGGGGCGAGTGATAATGGCCACACCTTC; cdr3_aa: CASSLFQGASDNGHTF
clone_size: NA; v_call: TRBV27; d_call: NA; j_call: TRBJ1-6; cdr3_nt: TGTGCCAGCAGCCTGATGGGGGGGGAGGGTTCACCCCTCCACTTT; cdr3_aa: CASSLMGGEGSPLHF
clone_size: NA; v_call: TRBV19; d_call: NA; j_call: TRBJ2-1; cdr3_nt: TGTGCCAGTAGCGAAAAGAGTGAGCAGTTCTTC; cdr3_aa: CASSEKSEQFF
clone_size: few; v_call: TRBV4-2; d_call: NA; j_call: TRBJ2-1; cdr3_nt: TGTGCCAGCAGCCGGGGCGCCAACTCCTACAATGAGCAGTTCTTC; cdr3_aa: CASSRGANSYNEQFF
clone_size: NA; v_call: TRBV6-5; d_call: NA; j_call: TRBJ2-4; cdr3_nt: TGTGCCAGCAGTACAGAAGAACTAGCCAAAAACATTCAGTACTTC; cdr3_aa: CASSTEELAKNIQYF
clone_size: few; v_call: TRBV7-8; d_call: NA; j_call: TRBJ2-7; cdr3_nt: TGTGCCAGCAGCCCAGGGATCTACGAGCAGTACTTC; cdr3_aa: CASSPGIYEQYF
clone_size: NA; v_call: TRBV28; d_call: NA; j_call: TRBJ1-5; cdr3_nt: TGTGCCAGCAGTTTTGCAGAGCAGGGTAGCAATCAGCCCCAGCATTTT; cdr3_aa: CASSFAEQGSNQPQHF
clone_size: NA; v_call: TRBV7-3; d_call: NA; j_call: TRBJ2-1; cdr3_nt: TGTGCCAGCAGCCCAACAGGTACTGACTACAATGAGCAGTTCTTC; cdr3_aa: CASSPTGTDYNEQFF
clone_size: NA; v_call: TRBV7-9; d_call: NA; j_call: TRBJ1-2; cdr3_nt: TGTGCCAGCAGCTTAGCGGGCAGAGGCTACACCTTC; cdr3_aa: CASSLAGRGYTF
clone_size: NA; v_call: TRBV7-3; d_call: NA; j_call: TRBJ1-5; cdr3_nt: TGTGCCAGCAGCCCCGGACAGTTATTGGAGGACAATCAGCCCCAGCATTTT; cdr3_aa: CASSPGQLLEDNQPQHF
clone_size: once; v_call: TRBV5-1; d_call: TRBD1; j_call: TRBJ2-1; cdr3_nt: TGCGCCAGCAGCAATCCCGGACAGGGACATGAGCAGTTCTTC; cdr3_aa: CASSNPGQGHEQFF
clone_size: NA; v_call: TRBV28; d_call: NA; j_call: TRBJ1-1; cdr3_nt: TGTGCCAGCAGTTTTTCTTCCAGGTCGAACACTGAAGCTTTCTTT; cdr3_aa: CASSFSSRSNTEAFF
clone_size: NA; v_call: TRBV5-1; d_call: TRBD1; j_call: TRBJ1-1; cdr3_nt: TGCGCCAGCAGCTTGGTAGGGGGCGGGTTCGGTGAATCTGAAGCTTTCTTT; cdr3_aa: CASSLVGGGFGESEAFF
clone_size: NA; v_call: TRBV5-4; d_call: NA; j_call: TRBJ1-1; cdr3_nt: TGTGCCAGCAGTTCCCCAGGGTCTTTGGCAGCTTTCTTT; cdr3_aa: CASSSPGSLAAFF